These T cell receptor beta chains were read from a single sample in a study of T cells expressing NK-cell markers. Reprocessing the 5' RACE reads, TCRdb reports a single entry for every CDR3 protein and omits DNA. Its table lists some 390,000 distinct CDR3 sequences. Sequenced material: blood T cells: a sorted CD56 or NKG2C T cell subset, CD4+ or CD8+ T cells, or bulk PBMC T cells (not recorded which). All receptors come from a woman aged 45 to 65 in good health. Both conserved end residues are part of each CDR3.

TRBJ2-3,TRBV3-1,CASRRTGGLADTQYF
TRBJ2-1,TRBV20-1,CSARDPLREEQFF
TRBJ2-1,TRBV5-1,CASSFTGLGQFF
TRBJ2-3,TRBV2,CASSEVDRVADTQYF
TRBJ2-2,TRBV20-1,CSARYRGLGNTGELFF
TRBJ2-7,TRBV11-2,CASRLGGYEQYF
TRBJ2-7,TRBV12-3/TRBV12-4,CASSLRGHSSEQYF
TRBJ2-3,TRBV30,CAWLAGEDTQYF
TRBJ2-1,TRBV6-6,CASSYSSSGHEQFF
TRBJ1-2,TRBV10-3,CAISPDRGDYGYTF
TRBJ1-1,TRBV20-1,CSASRGQRLNTEAFF
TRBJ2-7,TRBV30,CAWIGGEDGSSYEQYF
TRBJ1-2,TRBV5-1,CASSRDSYFGYTF
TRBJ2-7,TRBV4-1,CASSQMGQGPRYEQYF
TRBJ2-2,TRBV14,CASSVWAGELFF
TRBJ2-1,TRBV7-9,CASSLAPLAVYNEQFF
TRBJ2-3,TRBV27,CASSLTSGGGDTQYF
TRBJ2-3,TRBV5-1,CASRGLAVTDTQYF
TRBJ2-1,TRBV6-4,CASRPGTSAYNEQFF
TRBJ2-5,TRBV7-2,CASSTLAGVLQETQYF
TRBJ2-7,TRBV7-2,CASSLGLALQYF
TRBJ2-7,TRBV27,CASWGGRAAYEQYF